These 28 T cell receptor beta chains were all obtained from the same sample, sequenced in a study of blood T cell repertoires in COVID-19. The protocol was immunoSEQ multiplex PCR, while the TCRdb copy is restricted to in-frame clones and leaves out a portion. Here the sample spans 90,000 to 100,000 clones, around 81% being singletons. The material sequenced was peripheral blood. These receptors were collected from a man in his 60s with acute or convalescent COVID-19.

This sequence joins TRBV30 and TRBJ2-3; tentative D call: TRBD2 (6 bases). V was pared by 6 bases and J by 2 bases, with 18 bases between. The CDR3 length is 15 residues. Germline V gives CDR1 GTSNPN, CDR2 SVGIG (reference sequence). For the CDR3, the DNA is TGTGCCTGTGGCGGGGCGGGGACTTTCACAGATACGCAGTATTTT. Amino acids: CACGGAGTFTDTQYF.

The count of this clone is one. The chain uses TRBV18 and TRBJ1-3; D remains ambiguous. Germline V gene data show CDR1 as KGHSH and CDR2 as LQKENI. The ends were cut back, 0 bases at V and 2 bases at J, with 8 bases in the middle. This CDR3 spans 15 amino acids. CDR3 amino acids: CASSPPSMAGNTIYF. The CDR3 coding sequence is TGTGCCAGCTCACCACCGAGCATGGCTGGAAACACCATATATTTT.

The genes are TRBV5-6 and TRBJ1-2; 8 bases align to TRBD1. Germline CDR1 SGHDT, CDR2 YYEEEE. The CDR3 contains 15 residues. Trimming at V came to 6 bases and at J to 7 bases, leaving 14 bases not matched to a gene. The CDR3 loop reads CASTIMGQQGGGYTF. CDR3 sequence (DNA): TGTGCCAGCACCATTATGGGACAACAGGGGGGTGGCTACACCTTC.

This chain uses TRBV29-1 with TRBJ2-1; 10 bases are shared with TRBD2. The V gene end was trimmed by 5 bases and the J gene end by 4 bases; junction bases not matched to a gene: 5. This CDR3 is built from 14 residues. Germline V gene sequence: CDR1 SQVTM, CDR2 ANQGSEA. This CDR3 reads CSVSGRARYNEQFF. The DNA of the CDR3 is TGCAGCGTTAGCGGGAGGGCCAGGTACAATGAGCAGTTCTTC.

V gene TRBV21-1 combines with J gene TRBJ2-7; the DNA was not compared with TRBD1, the D call given in the table. TRBV21-1 is a pseudogene locus. This CDR3 has 15 residues. The CDR3 sequence is CASTSGQGVIYEQYF. CDR3 sequence (DNA): TGTGCCAGCACCTCGGGACAGGGGGTTATCTACGAGCAGTACTTC.

V and J are TRBV5-1 and TRBJ2-1; TRBD2 matches at 7 bases. CDR1 is SGHRS and CDR2 is YFSETQ in the germline V gene. J lost 0 bases, V lost 2 bases, and 14 bases had no gene match. CDR3 length equals 19 residues. The CDR3 region is CASSFLGTILYGSYNEQFF. CDR3 sequence (DNA): TGCGCCAGCAGCTTCCTTGGGACTATCCTTTATGGCTCCTACAATGAGCAGTTCTTC.

The V and J genes are TRBV19 and TRBJ2-7, with 8 positions matching TRBD1. CDR3 length: 12 residues. Germline V lookup: CDR1 LNHDA, CDR2 SQIVND (reference sequence). Unmatched junction bases numbered 5, after V lost 5 bases and J lost 8 bases. CDR3 residues: CASSFDRGQQYF. CDR3 DNA sequence: TGTGCCAGTAGTTTTGACAGGGGTCAGCAGTACTTC.

The chain combines TRBV19 with TRBJ1-1; D possibly corresponds to TRBD1 (5 bases). V was trimmed by 7 bases and J by 0 bases, leaving 15 bases between them. This CDR3 spans 15 amino acids. Looked up from germline, CDR1 is LNHDA and CDR2 is SQIVND (reference sequence). CDR3 in amino acids: CASILGPGMNTEAFF. Written as DNA, the CDR3 is TGTGCCAGTATACTGGGGCCTGGGATGAACACTGAAGCTTTCTTT.

The chain recombines TRBV20-1 with TRBJ2-1; perhaps TRBD1 as D (5 bases). The CDR3 contains 11 residues. Per germline, CDR1 DFQATT and CDR2 SNEGSKA (reference sequence). V shed 1 base and J shed 14 bases, with 12 bases lying between them. The CDR3 sequence: CSARVADIEFF. In DNA, the CDR3 is TGCAGTGCTAGAGTTGCGGACATAGAGTTCTTC.

Here the CDR3 DNA reads TGCGCCAGCAGCTTACAGGGAATTATGAACACTGAAGCTTTCTTT. Translated, it gives CASSLQGIMNTEAFF. J is TRBJ1-1 and V is TRBV5-1, with D perhaps TRBD1 (6 bases). V dropped 2 bases and J dropped 0 bases, with 11 bases sitting between them. CDR3 length: 15 residues. CDR1 and CDR2 (germline): SGHRS, YFSETQ.

The chain carries TRBV28 and TRBJ1-1; D ambiguous. The V end was cut by 4 bases, the J end by 10 bases, with 13 bases between. This CDR3 is 12 amino acids long. CDR1 and CDR2 (germline): MDHEN, SYDVKM. The CDR3: CASSSTQRRAFF. Written as DNA, the CDR3 is TGTGCCAGCAGTTCTACCCAACGAAGAGCTTTCTTT.

The chain carries TRBV4-1 and TRBJ1-1, with D hard to call. The V and J ends lost 2 bases and 5 bases respectively, with 9 bases between them. Per the germline V gene, CDR1 is MGHRA and CDR2 is YSYEKL. The CDR3 spans 13 residues. The CDR3 DNA follows: TGCGCCAGCAGCCAACAGAGGGAAACTGAAGCTTTCTTT. Residues: CASSQQRETEAFF.

This sequence joins TRBV19 and TRBJ1-4; 8 bases line up with TRBD1. This CDR3 comprises 15 residues. Germline CDR1 and CDR2: LNHDA and SQIVND (reference sequence). The V and J ends lost 2 bases and 3 bases, in that order; junction bases with no gene match: 2. The CDR3 loop reads CASSIQGAANEKLFF. The DNA for the CDR3 is TGTGCCAGTAGTATACAGGGGGCAGCTAATGAAAAACTGTTTTTT. The full variable domain, its missing parts supplied by reference TRBV19 and TRBJ1-4, is DGGITQSPKYLFRKEGQNVTLSCEQNLNHDAMYWYRQDPGQGLRLIYYSQIVNDFQKGDIAEGYSVSREKKESFPLTVTSAQKNPTAFYLCASSIQGAANEKLFFGSGTQLSVL.

CDR3: CASSSDINYGYTF. The CDR3 DNA reads as TGTGCCAGCTCATCGGACATAAACTATGGCTACACCTTC. The chain links TRBV18 to TRBJ1-2; D possibly corresponds to TRBD1 (5 bases). V lost 5 bases and J 2 bases, leaving 9 bases between the germline ends. Germline V CDR1 and CDR2: KGHSH, LQKENI. This CDR3 spans 13 amino acids.

Concerning this clone: Other DNA variants within this sample encode the same CDR3. The chain links TRBV30 to TRBJ2-5; 7 bases fit TRBD2. Trimming cost V 1 base and J 4 bases; bases outside gene matches: 0. This CDR3 spans 12 amino acids. The germline gives CDR1 GTSNPN, CDR2 SVGIG (reference sequence). The CDR3 bases are TGTGCCTGGAGTGGGGGGGGAGAGACCCAGTACTTC. The encoded protein is CAWSGGGETQYF.

The gene calls are TRBV30 and TRBJ1-2; 7 positions agree with TRBD1. From germline, CDR1 is GTSNPN and CDR2 SVGIG (reference sequence). J gave up 7 bases and V 2 bases, and 1 base lay outside the gene matches. There are 11 residues in the CDR3. The CDR3 nucleotides are TGTGCCTGGAGTCCAGGGGGTGGCTACACCTTC. It translates to CAWSPGGGYTF.

The rearrangement uses TRBV18 and TRBJ1-1; D gene ambiguous. This CDR3 is built from 14 residues. Germline CDR1 is KGHSH and CDR2 is LQKENI. V shed 0 bases and J shed 4 bases, with 9 bases lying between them. CDR3 residues: CASSPPNSGTEAFF. The CDR3 nucleotides read TGTGCCAGCTCACCACCTAACAGCGGCACTGAAGCTTTCTTT.

The chain has TRBV5-1 and TRBJ2-1; 11 bases match TRBD2. CDR3 length equals 14 residues. J gave up 4 bases and V 6 bases, and 3 bases lay outside the gene matches. Looked up from germline, CDR1 is SGHRS and CDR2 is YFSETQ. CDR3 in amino acids: CASTPSGGYNEQFF. In nucleotides, the CDR3 is TGCGCCAGCACCCCTAGCGGGGGGTACAATGAGCAGTTCTTC.

This clone was counted a single time. The V call is TRBV3-1 (or the pseudogene TRBV3-2), the J call TRBJ2-3; 8 positions match TRBD2. Germline V gene sequence: CDR1 LGHDT, CDR2 YNNKEL (reference sequence). The CDR3 has 17 residues. V shed 0 bases, J shed 4 bases, and the junction held 9 bases outside the gene matches. The CDR3 here is CASSQEPPGGPADTQYF. CDR3 DNA: TGTGCCAGCAGCCAAGAACCGCCGGGGGGGCCCGCAGATACGCAGTATTTT.

The rearrangement links TRBV6-5 to TRBJ1-2; unclear D gene. This CDR3 spans 15 amino acids. V lost 7 bases and J 0 bases, leaving 15 bases between the germline ends. The germline V gene has CDR1 MNHEY and CDR2 SVGAGI. CDR3 loop: CASTSLLGANYGYTF. The CDR3 DNA reads TGTGCCAGCACCTCACTATTAGGCGCTAACTATGGCTACACCTTC.

Only a few counts were recorded for this clone. V is TRBV30 and J is TRBJ1-1; D is uncertain. Germline V CDR1 and CDR2: GTSNPN, SVGIG (reference sequence). This CDR3 is 13 amino acids long. Trimming pared 3 bases from V and 3 bases from J, leaving 11 bases between. CDR3 nucleotides: TGTGCCTGGAGACGGGGATTCGACACTGAAGCTTTCTTT. Translation: CAWRRGFDTEAFF. Full variable domain (rest looked up from reference TRBV30 and TRBJ1-1): SQTIHQWPATLVQPVGSPLSLECTVEGTSNPNLYWYRQAAGRGLQLLFYSVGIGQISSEVPQNLSASRPQDRQFILSSKKLLLSDSGFYLCAWRRGFDTEAFFGQGTRLTVV.

The chain joins TRBV5-1 to TRBJ1-3; TRBD1 matches at 7 bases. J gave up 2 bases and V 3 bases, and 8 bases lay outside the gene matches. This CDR3 is built from 16 residues. The germline CDR1 and CDR2 sequences are SGHRS and YFSETQ. CDR3 nucleotides: TGCGCCAGCAGCTACCGACAGGGCTATGCTGGAAACACCATATATTTT. As protein: CASSYRQGYAGNTIYF.

This clone was detected only a few times. The V call is TRBV5-1, the J call TRBJ2-2; 7 nucleotides agree with TRBD1. This CDR3 contains 16 residues. With V trimmed by 1 base and J by 8 bases, 11 bases remained unmatched. Germline assignment: CDR1 SGHRS and CDR2 YFSETQ. The CDR3 sequence is CASSLYGTVASGELFF. In DNA form, the CDR3 reads TGCGCCAGCAGCTTGTATGGGACAGTAGCGTCGGGGGAGCTGTTTTTT. Using reference TRBV5-1 and TRBJ2-2 for the parts outside the CDR3, the full variable domain is KAGVTQTPRYLIKTRGQQVTLSCSPISGHRSVSWYQQTPGQGLQFLFEYFSETQRNKGNFPGRFSGRQFSNSRSEMNVSTLELGDSALYLCASSLYGTVASGELFFGEGSRLTVL.

The chain employs TRBV7-2 and TRBJ2-3; 9 nucleotides line up with TRBD2. The CDR3 sequence is 15 residues long. V dropped 6 bases and J dropped 5; count of bases not matched to a gene: 9. Germline-derived CDR1 and CDR2 are SGHTA and FQGNSA. Written as DNA, the CDR3 is TGTGCCAGCAGTTCAGGCGGGGGGGGGCGAGATACGCAGTATTTT. Residues: CASSSGGGGRDTQYF.

This clone came up once. The chain employs TRBV5-3 and TRBJ1-2; 9 bases align to TRBD1. TRBV5-3 is an open reading frame whose function is uncertain. CDR3 length equals 15 residues. J lost 8 bases, V lost 4 bases, and 12 bases had no gene match. Here the CDR3 DNA reads TGTGCCAGAAGCGACGGGGACAGGGCGGCGGGCGGCTACACCTTC. It yields the protein CARSDGDRAAGGYTF.

A remark on this clone: This may be a read error: a much more frequent sequence differs by one nucleotide. CDR3 bases: TGTGCCAGCAGCCCGGACAGAAGCTATGGCTACACCTTC. Residues: CASSPDRSYGYTF. The J gene is TRBJ1-2, the V gene TRBV12-3 or TRBV12-4; a weak D match, TRBD1 (6 bases). The CDR3 covers 13 residues. Trimming pared 6 bases from V and 4 bases from J, leaving 12 bases between.

Remarks on this clone: At one end, the junction sequence differs from germline, possibly due to a read error. The chain is built from TRBV4-1 and TRBJ2-7; a possible D gene is TRBD1 (5 bases). The CDR3 covers 12 residues. In germline, CDR1 is MGHRA, CDR2 YSYEKL. The chain's CDR3 is CASSPQEGARIF. CDR3 sequence (DNA): TGCGCCAGCAGCCCCCAGGAAGGGGCGAGAATCTTC.

Here the CDR3 DNA reads TGTGCCAGCAGCTTAGGCCGTGGAATAGCGGAGACCCAGTACTTC. Protein sequence: CASSLGRGIAETQYF. The V call is TRBV13, the J call TRBJ2-5; D possibly corresponds to TRBD2 (5 bases). The CDR3 runs to 15 residues. V was trimmed by 0 bases and J by 5 bases, leaving 13 bases between them. Germline CDR1 PRHDT, CDR2 FYEKMQ (reference sequence).